This TCR beta chain comes out of a study of graft-versus-host responses after intestinal transplantation. As for this clone: Its specificity is not known.

The germline gives CDR1 SNHLY, CDR2 FYNNEI. This CDR3 is 13 amino acids long. Trimming cost V 7 bases and J 4 bases; bases outside gene matches: 5. Measured with immunoSEQ multiplex PCR; TCRdb has only the in-frame clones, and not every one. The sample carries 80,000 to 90,000 clones, 90% recorded once. This clonotype was obtained from a human donor who received an intestinal transplant. The sample in question was unstimulated CD4+ T cells sorted from spleen or lymph node cells, obtained before intestinal transplant. J is TRBJ2-7 and V is TRBV2, with 9 bases that match TRBD2. DNA of the CDR3: TGTGCCAGCATGCGGGGGGGGCAGTACGAGCAGTACTTC. It encodes CASMRGGQYEQYF.